A single sample gave rise to the 12 T cell receptor beta chains below, sequenced in a study of shared clonotypes between healthy human individuals. Profiled with immunoSEQ multiplex PCR; TCRdb holds only in-frame clones, not every one. The sample shows 520,000 or so clones, approximately 85% of them seen only once. What was sequenced was PBMCs. The receptors come from a woman aged 40 to 50 in good health. Some clones in this sample may be carry-over from other donors' samples.

In this sample, this clone turned up once. The rearrangement joins TRBV7-3 to TRBJ2-5; perhaps TRBD1 as D (6 bases). V lost 8 bases and J 3 bases, leaving 13 bases between the germline ends. CDR3 size: 13 residues. Germline lookup yields CDR1 SGHTA and CDR2 FQGTGA. The CDR3 spells CASSREGEETQYF. CDR3 sequence (DNA): TGTGCCAGCTCCCGAGAGGGGGAAGAGACCCAGTACTTC.

The chain joins TRBV7-9 to TRBJ2-1; TRBD2 agrees at 10 bases. The CDR3 length is 17 residues. The germline V gene encodes CDR1 SEHNR and CDR2 FQNEAQ (reference sequence). Trimming took 4 bases from V and 5 from J; bases not matched to a gene: 11. The CDR3 coding sequence is TGTGCCAGCAGCTCAGGGGCTAGCGGGAGTATAGACAATGAGCAGTTCTTC. Its translation: CASSSGASGSIDNEQFF.

In the case of this clone: Different DNA sequences within this sample yield the same CDR3. The chain combines TRBV7-8 with TRBJ2-7, with D perhaps matching TRBD1 (6 bases). The CDR3 spans 15 residues. V was shortened by 6 bases and J by 1 base, with 16 bases between the two germline ends. CDR1 and CDR2 from the germline V gene are SGHVS and FQNEAQ. The DNA of the CDR3 is TGTGCCAGCAGTCTTCCACCAGGGGAGTCCTACGAGCAGTACTTC. It translates to CASSLPPGESYEQYF.

J is TRBJ2-3 and V is TRBV2; 8 nucleotides line up with TRBD1. The CDR3 has 14 amino acids. Germline V CDR1 and CDR2: SNHLY, FYNNEI. With 8 bases clipped from V and 5 bases from J, the junction kept 9 bases outside the gene matches. In DNA, the CDR3 is TGTGCCAGCTTACAGGGGGTTTGGGAAGATACGCAGTATTTT. It specifies CASLQGVWEDTQYF.

A note on this clone: Additional DNA sequences in this sample encode the identical CDR3. The chain is built from TRBV5-4 and TRBJ1-4; D perhaps matches TRBD1 (5 bases). The germline V gene has CDR1 SGHNT and CDR2 YYREEE (reference sequence). This CDR3 region has 16 residues. Trimming took 1 base from V and 0 from J, leaving 10 bases between them. The CDR3, as DNA: TGTGCCAGCAGCTTGACAGGCGATGCAACTAATGAAAAACTGTTTTTT. Protein: CASSLTGDATNEKLFF.

A single count supports this clone. This sequence joins TRBV27 and TRBJ1-4, with 7 bases aligning to TRBD1. Germline-derived CDR1 and CDR2 are MNHEY and SMNVEV (reference sequence). The CDR3 is 14 residues long. V gave up 6 bases and J gave up 7 bases; unmatched junction bases: 8. CDR3 coding DNA: TGTGCCAGCAGGAACACAGGGGATGGTGAAAAACTGTTTTTT. It codes for CASRNTGDGEKLFF.

V and J are TRBV28 and TRBJ2-7; possible D gene TRBD2, 5 bases. The V gene lost 6 bases and the J gene lost 8 bases, with 14 bases spanning the gap. The CDR3 runs to 12 residues. Germline CDR1 MDHEN, CDR2 SYDVKM. The CDR3 region has the DNA TGTGCCAGCAGCTCCCGGGGTTCCAAGCAGTACTTC. As protein: CASSSRGSKQYF.

The chain combines TRBV5-1 with TRBJ2-7; D is unclear. This CDR3 region has 13 residues. Trimming shortened V by 5 bases and J by 3 bases, and 12 bases separated the two germline ends. Germline V CDR1 and CDR2: SGHRS, YFSETQ. The CDR3 sequence: CASSFDTSYEQYF. CDR3 DNA sequence: TGCGCCAGCAGTTTTGACACCAGCTACGAGCAGTACTTC.

The chain is built from TRBV28 and TRBJ2-3; no clear D gene. Germline loops: CDR1 MDHEN, CDR2 SYDVKM. Trimming stripped 2 bases from V and 8 bases from J, with 2 bases between. The CDR3 sequence is 10 residues long. The CDR3 nucleotides read TGTGCCAGCAGTTTAGGTACGCAGTATTTT. This encodes CASSLGTQYF.

The V call is TRBV6-1, the J call TRBJ1-3, with D maybe TRBD1 (5 bases). The germline CDR1 and CDR2 sequences are MNHNS and SASEGT. The CDR3 sequence is 12 residues long. The CDR3 DNA follows: TGTGGATCCAACAGGTCTGGAAACACCATATATTTT. Amino acids: CGSNRSGNTIYF.

The genes are TRBV30 and TRBJ2-2; TRBD1 or TRBD2 may be the D gene (5 bases each). Trimming removed 4 bases at V and 2 bases at J, with 11 bases between. Germline V lookup: CDR1 GTSNPN, CDR2 SVGIG (reference sequence). CDR3 size: 14 residues. The CDR3 region has the DNA TGTGCCTGGACGGGGACCCCAAACACCGGGGAGCTGTTTTTT. This encodes CAWTGTPNTGELFF.

The rearrangement uses TRBV2 and TRBJ1-2; no firm D call. The CDR3 consists of 14 residues. The germline V and J ends were trimmed by 7 bases and 2 bases, with 14 bases remaining between them. The germline V gene has CDR1 SNHLY and CDR2 FYNNEI. In DNA, the CDR3 is TGTGCCAGCAATGGTATACTCGAGAACTATGGCTACACCTTC. It codes for CASNGILENYGYTF.